Below are 17 T cell receptor beta chains sequenced from a single sample in a study of blood T cell repertoires in COVID-19. Profiled with immunoSEQ multiplex PCR; TCRdb holds only in-frame clones, not every one. The sample comprises 55,000 to 80,000 clones, roughly 80% of which are singletons, and just over 20% rests with the top ten. The source material was peripheral blood. These receptors all come from a woman of 80 years or more with active or convalescent COVID-19.

The V gene is TRBV5-1, the J gene TRBJ2-1; 7 positions agree with TRBD2. The ends lost 0 bases at V and 5 bases at J; junction bases unmatched: 2. Germline V gene sequence: CDR1 SGHRS, CDR2 YFSETQ. This CDR3 has 14 residues. The CDR3 DNA is TGCGCCAGCAGCTTGGCACTAGCGAACAATGAGCAGTTCTTC. It encodes CASSLALANNEQFF. Full variable domain (remainder filled in from reference TRBV5-1 and TRBJ2-1): KAGVTQTPRYLIKTRGQQVTLSCSPISGHRSVSWYQQTPGQGLQFLFEYFSETQRNKGNFPGRFSGRQFSNSRSEMNVSTLELGDSALYLCASSLALANNEQFFGPGTRLTVL.

This clone was seen only once. The chain links TRBV19 to TRBJ2-1; 11 bases match TRBD2. In germline, CDR1 is LNHDA, CDR2 SQIVND (reference sequence). This CDR3 has 17 residues. Unmatched junction bases numbered 9, after V lost 5 bases and J lost 3 bases. For the CDR3, the DNA is TGTGCCAGTAGTTCCAGACTAGCGGGGACTATCTACAATGAGCAGTTCTTC. This sequence encodes CASSSRLAGTIYNEQFF.

The genes are TRBV5-1 and TRBJ1-1; 7 positions match TRBD1. Germline loops: CDR1 SGHRS, CDR2 YFSETQ. Trimming cost V 3 bases and J 12 bases; bases outside gene matches: 17. CDR3 size: 15 residues. The CDR3 loop reads CASSSYRQGNTVTFF. CDR3 coding DNA: TGCGCCAGCAGCTCGTATCGACAGGGAAATACAGTGACTTTCTTT. Looking up the rest from reference TRBV5-1 and TRBJ1-1 gives the full variable domain: KAGVTQTPRYLIKTRGQQVTLSCSPISGHRSVSWYQQTPGQGLQFLFEYFSETQRNKGNFPGRFSGRQFSNSRSEMNVSTLELGDSALYLCASSSYRQGNTVTFFGQGTRLTVV.

The CDR3 here is CASSLGGSSYNSPLHF. In nucleotides, the CDR3 is TGTGCCAGCAGCTTGGGAGGGAGCTCCTATAATTCACCCCTCCACTTT. The V and J genes are TRBV5-4 and TRBJ1-6; D is undetermined. The germline CDR1 and CDR2 sequences are SGHNT and YYREEE (reference sequence). CDR3 length: 16 amino acids. The ends were cut back, 0 bases at V and 0 bases at J, with 7 bases in the middle. Drawing the rest from reference TRBV5-4 and TRBJ1-6, the complete variable domain is ETGVTQSPTHLIKTRGQQVTLRCSSQSGHNTVSWYQQALGQGPQFIFQYYREEENGRGNFPPRFSGLQFPNYSSELNVNALELDDSALYLCASSLGGSSYNSPLHFGNGTRLTVT.

This sequence joins TRBV20-1 and TRBJ2-1; 7 bases align to TRBD2. The CDR3 contains 11 residues. V shed 5 bases, J shed 9 bases, and the junction held 4 bases outside the gene matches. Germline assignment: CDR1 DFQATT and CDR2 SNEGSKA (reference sequence). This CDR3 is CSAVGGSEQFF. CDR3 DNA sequence: TGCAGTGCTGTCGGCGGGAGTGAGCAGTTCTTC.

The chain employs TRBV4-2 and TRBJ1-1; the D gene is possibly TRBD1 (6 bases). V lost 3 bases and J lost 12, with 14 bases in between. Looked up from germline, CDR1 is LGHNA and CDR2 is YNFKEQ. CDR3 length equals 12 residues. This CDR3 is CASSQGTGMTFF. The DNA of the CDR3 is TGTGCCAGCAGCCAGGGAACAGGGATGACTTTCTTT.

The chain carries TRBV2 and TRBJ1-5; tentatively, D is TRBD1 (5 bases). V was shortened by 6 bases and J by 2 bases, with 11 bases between the two germline ends. Germline lookup yields CDR1 SNHLY and CDR2 FYNNEI. The CDR3 sequence is 14 residues long. CDR3 protein: CASRFLGGNQPQHF. The CDR3, as DNA: TGTGCCAGCAGATTTCTAGGGGGCAATCAGCCCCAGCATTTT. The full variable domain, rest sourced from reference TRBV2 and TRBJ1-5, is EPEVTQTPSHQVTQMGQEVILRCVPISNHLYFYWYRQILGQKVEFLVSFYNNEISEKSEIFDDQFSVERPDGSNFTLKIRSTKLEDSAMYFCASRFLGGNQPQHFGDGTRLSIL.

The chain is built from TRBV5-8 and TRBJ2-1, with D possibly being TRBD1 (6 bases). The germline CDR1 and CDR2 sequences are SGHTS and YDEGEE. V was cut by 1 base and J by 6 bases, with 14 bases left in between. The CDR3 has 15 amino acids. The CDR3 DNA sequence: TGTGCCAGCAGCTTGTCTGGGACATCGGCCAATGAGCAGTTCTTC. Protein: CASSLSGTSANEQFF.

This clone was seen more than once but under ten times. This specimen includes other DNA sequences encoding the same CDR3. The genes are TRBV5-1 and TRBJ2-7; 7 bases map to TRBD1. The CDR3 has 13 residues. The trim removed 5 bases at V and 3 bases at J, leaving 5 bases unmatched. Germline V gene data show CDR1 as SGHRS and CDR2 as YFSETQ. CDR3 in amino acids: CASSTGQRYEQYF. As DNA, the CDR3 is TGCGCCAGCAGTACGGGACAGCGCTACGAGCAGTACTTC.

In DNA, the CDR3 is TGTGCCAGTAGTATACACGGCCCCGGGTCCGGATACAATCAGCCCCAGCATTTT. Translation: CASSIHGPGSGYNQPQHF. The V and J genes are TRBV19 and TRBJ1-5; D gene ambiguous. This CDR3 is built from 18 residues. The ends were cut back, 2 bases at V and 3 bases at J, with 20 bases in the middle. Germline V gene lookup returns CDR1 LNHDA and CDR2 SQIVND (reference sequence).

V gene TRBV7-2 combines with J gene TRBJ1-6; possible D gene TRBD1, 5 bases. The CDR3 is 14 amino acids. In germline, CDR1 is SGHTA, CDR2 FQGNSA. Trimming cost V 2 bases and J 10 bases, with 12 bases left between them. Here the CDR3 reads CASSLSRVSSPLHF. CDR3 sequence (DNA): TGTGCCAGCAGCTTATCCAGGGTTTCATCACCCCTCCACTTT.

The chain couples TRBV18 to TRBJ1-1, with D maybe TRBD1 (5 bases). Trimming shortened V by 6 bases and J by 3 bases, and 17 bases separated the two germline ends. The V gene's germline CDR1 is KGHSH and CDR2 LQKENI. This CDR3 comprises 15 residues. CDR3 amino acids: CASSPALGEDTEAFF. The CDR3 DNA sequence: TGTGCCAGCTCCCCGGCTTTAGGGGAGGACACTGAAGCTTTCTTT.

The chain joins TRBV4-2 to TRBJ2-5; no clear D gene. The CDR3 spans 13 residues. Per the germline V gene, CDR1 is LGHNA and CDR2 is YNFKEQ. V lost 1 base and J 5 bases, leaving 8 bases between the germline ends. The CDR3 spells CASSQGFEETQYF. The DNA for the CDR3 is TGTGCCAGCAGCCAAGGTTTCGAGGAGACCCAGTACTTC.

The CDR3 DNA reads as TGTGCCAGCAGTTCTTCCGGGACAGCCTATGGCTACACCTTC. Amino acid sequence: CASSSSGTAYGYTF. The chain is built from TRBV28 and TRBJ1-2; 7 nucleotides align to TRBD1. The CDR3 has 14 amino acids. CDR1 is MDHEN and CDR2 is SYDVKM in the germline V gene. V lost 4 bases to trimming and J lost 4 bases; unmatched junction nucleotides: 6.

The V call is TRBV6-5, the J call TRBJ1-2; 7 bases are a match to TRBD1. Germline V CDR1 and CDR2: MNHEY, SVGAGI. The CDR3 loop spans 16 amino acids. V lost 2 bases to trimming and J lost 2 bases; unmatched junction nucleotides: 8. CDR3 sequence: CASSYGTGVWNYGYTF. The CDR3 coding sequence is TGTGCCAGCAGTTACGGCACAGGGGTTTGGAACTATGGCTACACCTTC.

The chain combines TRBV7-2 with TRBJ1-2; TRBD1 aligns across 9 bases. Germline V gene lookup returns CDR1 SGHTA and CDR2 FQGNSA. The V and J ends lost 3 bases and 8 bases, in that order; junction bases with no gene match: 4. This CDR3 spans 13 amino acids. CDR3 coding DNA: TGTGCCAGCAGCTTGTGGGACAGGGAGGGCTACACCTTC. Translated: CASSLWDREGYTF.

The chain joins TRBV5-1 to TRBJ2-7; perhaps TRBD2 as D (6 bases). CDR3 length equals 16 residues. The germline gives CDR1 SGHRS, CDR2 YFSETQ. The V gene lost 0 bases and the J gene lost 5 bases, with 18 bases spanning the gap. The CDR3 loop is CASSLGTSSQRDEQYF. The CDR3 region has the DNA TGCGCCAGCAGCTTGGGTACTAGCAGCCAGAGGGACGAGCAGTACTTC.